Listed below are T cell receptor beta chains from one sample, sequenced in a study of T cells in Graves' hyperthyroidism and ophthalmopathy. TCRdb reprocessed the multiplex PCR reads with MiXCR, giving one entry per CDR3 protein. In the table there are 480,000 or so distinct CDR3 sequences, roughly an eighth of which are singletons. The material sequenced was blood. These receptors came from a woman aged 18-30 years with Graves' hyperthyroidism. The CDR3 runs from the conserved cysteine through the conserved F or W. D genes are given only for firm matches. Only some rows state a clone size, as once, few, many or a class for expanded clones.

j_call	v_call	clone_size	d_call	cdr3_aa	cdr3_nt
TRBJ2-3	TRBV18	-	-	CASSPGAGATDTQYF	TGTGCCAGCTCACCAGGGGCGGGGGCTACAGATACGCAGTATTTT
TRBJ2-4	TRBV6-5	-	-	CASSYFQGDIQYF	TGTGCCAGCAGTTACTTCCAAGGGGACATTCAGTACTTC
TRBJ2-2	TRBV6-1	-	-	CASSDFPGKNTGELFF	TGTGCCAGCAGTGATTTCCCGGGCAAGAACACCGGGGAGCTGTTTTTT
TRBJ2-1	TRBV6-1	many	TRBD2	CASSDMTSGGYNEQFF	TGTGCCAGCAGTGATATGACTAGCGGGGGGTACAATGAGCAGTTCTTC
TRBJ2-7	TRBV10-3	many	-	CAISVSGETQYEQYF	TGTGCCATCAGTGTATCGGGGGAGACCCAATACGAGCAGTACTTC
TRBJ1-1	TRBV19	many	-	CASSIGGGMSTEAFF	TGTGCCAGTAGTATAGGCGGGGGGATGAGCACTGAAGCTTTCTTT
TRBJ1-2	TRBV19	-	TRBD1	CASSSRSGQGYGYTF	TGTGCCAGTAGTAGCCGATCGGGACAGGGCTATGGCTACACCTTC
TRBJ1-1	TRBV5-5	-	-	CASTRIGRVEAFF	TGTGCCAGCACCCGAATCGGCAGGGTAGAAGCTTTCTTT
TRBJ2-1	TRBV30	-	-	CAWSVGLAVRNEQFF	TGTGCCTGGAGTGTAGGGCTAGCCGTCAGGAATGAGCAGTTCTTC
TRBJ2-1	TRBV30	many	TRBD2	CAWSIAVAGNQLGPYNEQFF	TGTGCCTGGAGTATCGCAGTAGCGGGCAACCAACTGGGACCCTACAATGAGCAGTTCTTC
TRBJ2-2	TRBV11-2	many	-	CASSLGLAINTGELFF	TGTGCCAGCAGCTTAGGGCTAGCGATTAACACCGGGGAGCTGTTTTTT
TRBJ1-5	TRBV28	-	TRBD1	CASSLRTGDNQPQHF	TGTGCCAGCAGCCTAAGGACAGGGGACAATCAGCCCCAGCATTTT
TRBJ2-1	TRBV4-1	-	TRBD2	CASSQVGSGRTNEQFF	TGCGCCAGCAGCCAAGTGGGTAGCGGGAGAACGAATGAGCAGTTCTTC
TRBJ1-2	TRBV12-3/TRBV12-4	many	-	CASSLQGNNYGYTF	TGTGCCAGCAGTTTACAGGGAAACAACTATGGCTACACCTTC
TRBJ2-2	TRBV6-1	many	TRBD2	CASSLRGLVKTGELFF	TGTGCCAGCAGTTTGCGGGGACTAGTAAAAACCGGGGAGCTGTTTTTT
TRBJ1-1	TRBV5-1	-	TRBD1	CASSLATGSEAFF	TGCGCCAGCAGCTTGGCGACAGGGAGTGAAGCTTTCTTT
TRBJ2-1	TRBV11-2	many	TRBD2	CASSLVLAGAMGEQFF	TGTGCCAGCAGCTTAGTCCTAGCGGGAGCCATGGGTGAGCAGTTCTTC
TRBJ1-5	TRBV6-1	many	TRBD1	CASFGQGINQPQHF	TGTGCCAGCTTCGGACAGGGAATCAATCAGCCCCAGCATTTT
TRBJ2-1	TRBV12-3/TRBV12-4	many	-	CASRPGRSGSYNEQFF	TGTGCCAGCAGACCTGGTCGTAGCGGATCCTACAATGAGCAGTTCTTC
TRBJ1-2	TRBV14	many	-	CASSQDPYANYGYTF	TGTGCCAGCAGCCAAGATCCCTACGCGAACTATGGCTACACCTTC
TRBJ2-5	TRBV5-6	many	TRBD2	CASTSGVGETQYF	TGTGCCAGCACCAGCGGGGTCGGGGAGACCCAGTACTTC
TRBJ1-1	TRBV19	-	-	CASSTSSLTEAFF	TGTGCCAGTAGCACCTCATCACTGACTGAAGCTTTCTTT
TRBJ1-4	TRBV24-1	many	-	CATSGGGGNEKLFF	TGTGCCACCAGTGGGGGGGGCGGCAATGAAAAACTGTTTTTT
TRBJ2-3	TRBV5-1	-	-	CASSFASSRDTQYF	TGCGCCAGCAGCTTCGCCTCCTCCAGAGATACGCAGTATTTT
TRBJ1-4	TRBV27	many	-	CASSLRTTNEKLFF	TGTGCCAGCAGTTTAAGGACAACTAATGAAAAACTGTTTTTT
TRBJ2-5	TRBV5-1	many	TRBD1	CASSLQGEETQYF	TGCGCCAGCAGCTTGCAGGGGGAGGAGACCCAGTACTTC
TRBJ2-1	TRBV14	-	TRBD2	CASRPLAGGGNSYNEQFF	TGTGCCAGCAGGCCACTAGCGGGAGGTGGCAATTCCTACAATGAGCAGTTCTTC
TRBJ1-1	TRBV11-3	few	-	CASSFMKNTEAFF	TGTGCCAGCAGCTTCATGAAGAACACTGAAGCTTTCTTT
TRBJ1-4	TRBV30	many	TRBD1	CACSPSRDREYEKLFF	TGTGCCTGCTCACCGTCCCGGGACAGGGAGTATGAAAAACTGTTTTTT
TRBJ2-1	TRBV6-1	-	-	CASGTGSVNEQFF	TGTGCCAGCGGGACCGGGAGTGTCAATGAGCAGTTCTTC
TRBJ2-7	TRBV7-9	few	-	CASSRVTSSYEQYF	TGTGCCAGCAGCCGAGTGACTAGTAGCTACGAGCAGTACTTC
TRBJ1-4	TRBV27	many	-	CASSLSTADEKLFF	TGTGCCAGCAGTCTCAGTACTGCTGATGAAAAACTGTTTTTT
TRBJ2-1	TRBV28	many	-	CASRLPGGQGLNEQFF	TGTGCCAGCAGACTCCCAGGCGGGCAGGGTCTCAATGAGCAGTTCTTC
TRBJ2-7	TRBV19	-	TRBD1	CASSSGGSSSYEQYF	TGTGCCAGTAGTTCAGGGGGTTCAAGCTCCTACGAGCAGTACTTC
TRBJ2-1	TRBV6-1	-	TRBD2	CASSEETSGIYNEQFF	TGTGCCAGCAGTGAAGAGACTAGCGGGATCTACAATGAGCAGTTCTTC
TRBJ2-1	TRBV3-1	many	TRBD2	CASSQAGLAGGYEQFF	TGTGCCAGCAGCCAAGCGGGGCTAGCGGGAGGGTATGAGCAGTTCTTC
TRBJ2-4	TRBV3-1	many	-	CASSQLGGEAKNIQYF	TGTGCCAGCAGCCAACTAGGTGGGGAAGCCAAAAACATTCAGTACTTC
TRBJ2-1	TRBV7-3	many	-	CASSLRSRGYNEQFF	TGTGCCAGCAGCTTAAGATCCCGAGGCTACAATGAGCAGTTCTTC
TRBJ2-5	TRBV6-1	many	-	CASGGWGGQETQYF	TGTGCCAGCGGGGGTTGGGGTGGCCAAGAGACCCAGTACTTC
TRBJ2-3	TRBV18	many	-	CASSPTDGASTDTQYF	TGTGCCAGCTCACCTACTGACGGAGCTAGCACAGATACGCAGTATTTT
TRBJ1-6	TRBV5-6	many	-	CASSLGDRPYNSPLHF	TGTGCCAGCAGCTTGGGGGACCGACCATATAATTCACCCCTCCACTTT